Presented here are 31 T cell receptor beta chains from one specimen sequenced in a study of T cell repertoires in cytomegalovirus infection. In TCRdb, the reads were re-called with MiXCR into one record per CDR3 protein. In the table there are roughly 150,000 distinct CDR3 sequences, 30% to 40% of which are singletons. Their cognate antigens are unknown. The specimen comprised CD8+ T cells from cultured PBMCs, sampled from culture after CMV antigen stimulation. Receptors originate from a human donor in good health (CMV status not recorded). Some clones in this sample may be carry-over from other donors' samples.

There are many counts of this clonotype. The V and J genes are TRBV12-3 or TRBV12-4 and TRBJ2-5; D unresolved. The length of the CDR3 is 14 residues. V lost 4 bases and J 4 bases, leaving 13 bases between the germline ends. The CDR3 is CASSSPPHGETQYF. CDR3 in DNA: TGTGCCAGCAGTTCCCCCCCCCATGGAGAGACCCAGTACTTC.

This clonotype appeared many times. The rearrangement uses TRBV7-6 and TRBJ2-1, with D perhaps being TRBD1 or TRBD2 (8 bases each). Germline CDR1 reads SGHVS; CDR2 reads FNYEAQ. The CDR3 is 13 amino acids. As DNA, the CDR3 is TGTGCTAGCGGGGCAGGGGGCTCCAATGAGCAGTTCTTC. This gives the protein CASGAGGSNEQFF.

This clonotype was picked up a small number of times. The chain employs TRBV7-8 and TRBJ2-3, with no clear D. Deletions cut 7 bases from V and 2 bases from J, with 10 bases between. There are 13 residues in the CDR3. Germline CDR1 reads SGHVS; CDR2 reads FQNEAQ. The CDR3 region is CASMETHTDTQYF. The CDR3 region has the DNA TGTGCCAGCATGGAGACCCACACAGATACGCAGTATTTT.

The CDR3 loop reads CASARAGFSYEQYF. CDR3 bases: TGTGCCAGCGCCCGGGCCGGGTTCTCCTACGAGCAGTACTTC. The J gene is TRBJ2-7, the V gene TRBV18; the D is unclear. V was clipped by 8 bases and J by 0 bases, with 14 bases between them. The CDR3 spans 14 residues. Germline CDR1 reads KGHSH; CDR2 reads LQKENI. Based on the CDR3 plus reference TRBV18 and TRBJ2-7, the full variable domain is NAGVMQNPRHLVRRRGQEARLRCSPMKGHSHVYWYRQLPEEGLKFMVYLQKENIIDESGMPKERFSAEFPKEGPSILRIQQVVRGDSAAYFCASARAGFSYEQYFGPGTRLTVT.

V usage is TRBV20-1 and J usage is TRBJ2-3; TRBD2 matches 10 bases. This CDR3 has 19 residues. Per germline, CDR1 DFQATT and CDR2 SNEGSKA (reference sequence). The trim removed 5 bases at V and 1 base at J, leaving 18 bases unmatched. In DNA, the CDR3 is TGCAGTGCTCCCCTGTGGGCACCTAAAGGGACTAGCGGCACAGATACGCAGTATTTT. Protein: CSAPLWAPKGTSGTDTQYF.

The rearrangement joins TRBV7-2 to TRBJ1-5, with TRBD1 as a possible D gene (6 bases). This CDR3 has 15 amino acids. CDR1 is SGHTA, CDR2 FQGNSA, per germline. The V and J ends lost 1 base and 3 bases respectively, with 10 bases between them. For the CDR3, the DNA is TGTGCCAGCAGCTTAGTCGGACAGCCCAATCAGCCCCAGCATTTT. It translates to CASSLVGQPNQPQHF.

The V and J genes are TRBV7-9 and TRBJ2-1; 7 positions agree with TRBD1. From germline, CDR1 is SEHNR and CDR2 FQNEAQ (reference sequence). After removal of 3 bases from V and 5 bases from J, the junction contained 13 bases not matched to a gene. The CDR3 spans 17 residues. Written as DNA, the CDR3 is TGTGCCAGCAGCTTCCCTCACACCGGGACAGTGAACAATGAGCAGTTCTTC. It codes for CASSFPHTGTVNNEQFF.

The gene calls are TRBV27 and TRBJ2-5; maybe TRBD2 (6 bases). The CDR3 loop spans 13 amino acids. The germline V and J ends were trimmed by 4 bases and 4 bases, with 10 bases remaining between them. Germline lookup yields CDR1 MNHEY and CDR2 SMNVEV (reference sequence). The CDR3 reads CASSYGGRETQYF. CDR3 DNA: TGTGCCAGCAGTTACGGGGGACGAGAGACCCAGTACTTC.

V and J are TRBV6-2 or TRBV6-3 and TRBJ2-7; D unclear. Germline CDR1 MNHEY, CDR2 SVGEGT. This CDR3 is built from 12 residues. Trimming pared 5 bases from V and 4 bases from J, leaving 9 bases between. The CDR3 is CASSETIYEQYF. CDR3 DNA sequence: TGTGCCAGCAGTGAGACAATTTACGAGCAGTACTTC.

As regards this clonotype: Compared with germline, one end of the junction differs, possibly owing to a read error. The rearrangement uses TRBV5-6 and TRBJ2-3; 9 bases match TRBD2. This CDR3 region has 17 residues. Germline V gives CDR1 SGHDT, CDR2 YYEEEE. In nucleotides, the CDR3 is TGTGCCAGCAGCTTGGGTTTTCTAGCGGGGTCTGGGGATACGCAGTGTTTT. It is translated as CASSLGFLAGSGDTQCF.

On this clonotype itself: One end of the junction varies from germline; a read error may be responsible. The V and J genes are TRBV12-3 or TRBV12-4 and TRBJ1-1; TRBD1 might be the D (6 bases). CDR3 size: 14 residues. The CDR3 is CASTPGAGATKAFF. CDR3 DNA sequence: TGTGCCAGCACCCCAGGGGCAGGGGCCACTAAAGCTTTCTTT.

The chain recombines TRBV5-1 with TRBJ2-5; 7 bases line up with TRBD1. The trim removed 0 bases at V and 1 base at J, leaving 3 bases unmatched. Germline values: CDR1 SGHRS, CDR2 YFSETQ. The CDR3 totals 15 residues. CDR3 in amino acids: CASSLAQGTQETQYF. In DNA form, the CDR3 reads TGCGCCAGCAGCTTGGCACAGGGGACCCAAGAGACCCAGTACTTC.

This clonotype was counted at least ten times. This chain joins TRBV6-1 and TRBJ2-1, with a tentative D call TRBD1 (5 bases). Germline CDR1 MNHNS, CDR2 SASEGT. This CDR3 has 15 amino acids. Between the trimmed V and J ends, which lost 5 bases and 4 bases, there was a span of 15 bases. The CDR3 DNA follows: TGTGCCAGCAGTCCCCAGGGCCCTGAATACAATGAGCAGTTCTTC. Protein product: CASSPQGPEYNEQFF.

This clonotype was recorded at least ten times. CDR3 bases: TGTGCCAGCAGTTACTTGGCAGGCAACACCGGGGAGCTGTTTTTT. Translated: CASSYLAGNTGELFF. The J gene is TRBJ2-2, the V gene TRBV6-5; D not resolved. V was shortened by 1 base and J by 2 bases, with 8 bases between the two germline ends. This CDR3 has 15 residues. The germline V gene has CDR1 MNHEY and CDR2 SVGAGI.

The chain uses TRBV7-9 and TRBJ2-2; the match to TRBD1 covers 8 bases. The CDR3 covers 16 residues. Looked up from germline, CDR1 is SEHNR and CDR2 is FQNEAQ (reference sequence). With V trimmed by 4 bases and J by 0 bases, 4 bases remained unmatched. DNA for the CDR3: TGTGCCAGCAGCTCGACAGGGGCAGCGAACACCGGGGAGCTGTTTTTT. It codes for CASSSTGAANTGELFF.

This chain links TRBV6-5 with TRBJ2-2; D perhaps matches TRBD2 (6 bases). The length of the CDR3 is 19 residues. Trimming took 8 bases from V and 2 from J, leaving 27 bases between them. CDR1 is MNHEY, CDR2 SVGAGI, per germline. The CDR3 region has the DNA TGTGCCAGCTACGGGGGAGGACCGGGGCTCCGGGATAACACCGGGGAGCTGTTTTTT. This sequence encodes CASYGGGPGLRDNTGELFF.

This clonotype was counted at least ten times. The chain links TRBV7-2 to TRBJ2-7, with 11 nucleotides matching TRBD2. J gave up 1 base and V 2 bases, and 1 base lay outside the gene matches. Germline V lookup: CDR1 SGHTA, CDR2 FQGNSA. The CDR3 contains 15 residues. Here the CDR3 reads CASSLTSGGSYEQYF. CDR3 in DNA: TGTGCCAGCAGCTTAACTAGCGGGGGTTCCTACGAGCAGTACTTC. Using reference TRBV7-2 and TRBJ2-7 for the parts outside the CDR3, the full variable domain is GAGVSQSPSNKVTEKGKDVELRCDPISGHTALYWYRQSLGQGLEFLIYFQGNSAPDKSGLPSDRFSAERTGGSVSTLTIQRTQQEDSAVYLCASSLTSGGSYEQYFGPGTRLTVT.

This chain links TRBV25-1 with TRBJ1-1; D is possibly TRBD1 (5 bases). The V and J ends lost 2 bases and 0 bases respectively, with 7 bases between them. There are 14 residues in the CDR3. Per the germline V gene, CDR1 is MGHDK and CDR2 is SYGVNS. This chain's CDR3 is CASSEGTVNTEAFF. The DNA for the CDR3 is TGTGCCAGCAGTGAAGGGACGGTGAACACTGAAGCTTTCTTT.

This clonotype was picked up a small number of times. This chain uses TRBV7-6 with TRBJ1-2; D is perhaps TRBD1 (5 bases). CDR3 length: 16 residues. V shed 1 base and J shed 3 bases, with 15 bases lying between them. CDR1 is SGHVS, CDR2 FNYEAQ, per germline. The CDR3 DNA follows: TGTGCCAGCAGCTTAGGCGTTGGGGGAACCTACTATGGCTACACCTTC. This gives the protein CASSLGVGGTYYGYTF.

CDR3 DNA: TGTGCCAGCAGCGACGAAAGCCTGGGACAGGGGGACGGCTACACCTTC. The encoded protein is CASSDESLGQGDGYTF. The chain joins TRBV7-9 to TRBJ1-2; 11 bases map to TRBD1. The CDR3 consists of 16 residues. The J segment lost 8 bases and the V segment lost 5 bases, leaving 13 bases of the junction unmatched. Germline lookup yields CDR1 SEHNR and CDR2 FQNEAQ (reference sequence).

The chain joins TRBV7-3 to TRBJ2-1; TRBD2 aligns across 8 bases. V shed 1 base, J shed 5 bases, and the junction held 10 bases outside the gene matches. Germline CDR1 is SGHTA and CDR2 is FQGTGA. CDR3 length equals 17 residues. CDR3 loop: CASSLKFDSGVNNEQFF. In DNA form, the CDR3 reads TGTGCCAGCAGCTTAAAGTTCGATAGCGGGGTAAACAATGAGCAGTTCTTC.

This clonotype was observed a handful of times. The J gene is TRBJ1-5, the V gene TRBV27, with D possibly TRBD1 on 5 matching bases. The V and J ends lost 5 bases and 1 base respectively, with 6 bases between them. This CDR3 is 13 amino acids long. Germline V CDR1 and CDR2: MNHEY, SMNVEV (reference sequence). The CDR3 loop is CASSRGSNQPQHF. The CDR3 DNA follows: TGTGCCAGCAGTCGGGGGAGCAATCAGCCCCAGCATTTT.

This chain connects TRBV6-6 to TRBJ2-7; a possible D gene is TRBD1 (6 bases). Germline assignment: CDR1 MNHNY and CDR2 SVGAGI (reference sequence). CDR3 size: 13 residues. Trimming shortened V by 2 bases and J by 1 base, and 6 bases separated the two germline ends. The CDR3: CASSYGQSYEQYF. CDR3 sequence (DNA): TGTGCCAGCAGTTACGGACAGTCCTACGAGCAGTACTTC.

This chain connects TRBV5-6 to TRBJ2-7; possible D gene TRBD2, 6 bases. CDR1 and CDR2 from the germline V gene are SGHDT and YYEEEE. This CDR3 is 17 amino acids long. Trimming pared 0 bases from V and 4 bases from J, leaving 20 bases between. DNA for the CDR3: TGTGCCAGCAGCTTGGCCGTCGGGGGTATAGGTTATTACGAGCAGTACTTC. It encodes CASSLAVGGIGYYEQYF.

This clonotype was detected a few times. The gene calls are TRBV7-2 and TRBJ2-7, with 9 bases matching TRBD2. Trimming at V came to 8 bases and at J to 4 bases, leaving 9 bases not matched to a gene. The V gene's germline CDR1 is SGHTA and CDR2 FQGNSA. The CDR3 is made up of 14 amino acids. Written as DNA, the CDR3 is TGTGCCAGCGTAGCGGGGGCCTCCCGGTACGAGCAGTACTTC. This translates into CASVAGASRYEQYF. Looking up the rest from reference TRBV7-2 and TRBJ2-7 gives the full variable domain: GAGVSQSPSNKVTEKGKDVELRCDPISGHTALYWYRQSLGQGLEFLIYFQGNSAPDKSGLPSDRFSAERTGGSVSTLTIQRTQQEDSAVYLCASVAGASRYEQYFGPGTRLTVT.

This clonotype has just a few counts. The genes are TRBV10-3 and TRBJ1-1; 9 bases line up with TRBD1. The CDR3 has 15 residues. Germline CDR1 reads ENHRY; CDR2 reads SYGVKD. The trim removed 4 bases at V and 2 bases at J, leaving 5 bases unmatched. CDR3 sequence (DNA): TGTGCCATCAGTGCACGGACAGGGGCAAACACTGAAGCTTTCTTT. Translated: CAISARTGANTEAFF.

This clonotype has only a few counts. The rearrangement joins TRBV7-9 to TRBJ2-7, with D perhaps matching TRBD1 or TRBD2 (5 bases each). The CDR3 is 15 residues long. The germline gives CDR1 SEHNR, CDR2 FQNEAQ (reference sequence). Between the trimmed V and J ends, which lost 4 bases and 0 bases, there was a span of 13 bases. The CDR3, as DNA: TGTGCCAGCAGCTCCTGGGACGGCCTCTCCTACGAGCAGTACTTC. This codes for CASSSWDGLSYEQYF.

This clonotype was detected many times. V usage is TRBV7-2 and J usage is TRBJ1-6; no definite D call. CDR3 size: 12 residues. Trimming left V 3 bases short and J 7 bases short, with 4 bases between. Germline values: CDR1 SGHTA, CDR2 FQGNSA. The CDR3, as DNA: TGTGCCAGCAGCTTTGGGAATTCACCCCTCCACTTT. Translated: CASSFGNSPLHF.

The genes are TRBV7-4 and TRBJ2-2; D may match TRBD1 or TRBD2 (5 bases each). Deletions cut 7 bases from V and 5 bases from J, with 20 bases between. This CDR3 region has 16 residues. Germline V gene sequence: CDR1 SGHVT, CDR2 SQSDAQ. The CDR3 coding sequence is TGTGCCAGCAACTTTGGGCTTCCGGGACCGACCGGGGAGCTGTTTTTT. Translated: CASNFGLPGPTGELFF.

V is TRBV12-3 or TRBV12-4 and J is TRBJ1-1; D might be TRBD1 (5 bases). The CDR3 is made up of 15 amino acids. V lost 5 bases to trimming and J lost 3 bases, with 16 bases between them. The CDR3 loop is CASSPNAGSYTEAFF. Written as DNA, the CDR3 is TGTGCCAGCAGTCCCAACGCAGGGTCTTACACTGAAGCTTTCTTT.

This chain links TRBV11-2 with TRBJ2-2, with 10 bases lining up with TRBD1. The V gene's germline CDR1 is SGHAT and CDR2 FQNNGV. V dropped 4 bases and J dropped 7; count of bases not matched to a gene: 15. This CDR3 is 18 amino acids long. CDR3 DNA sequence: TGTGCCAGCAGCTCCCTCGGGGGGACAGGGGATACCTACGGGGAGCTGTTTTTT. The encoded protein is CASSSLGGTGDTYGELFF.